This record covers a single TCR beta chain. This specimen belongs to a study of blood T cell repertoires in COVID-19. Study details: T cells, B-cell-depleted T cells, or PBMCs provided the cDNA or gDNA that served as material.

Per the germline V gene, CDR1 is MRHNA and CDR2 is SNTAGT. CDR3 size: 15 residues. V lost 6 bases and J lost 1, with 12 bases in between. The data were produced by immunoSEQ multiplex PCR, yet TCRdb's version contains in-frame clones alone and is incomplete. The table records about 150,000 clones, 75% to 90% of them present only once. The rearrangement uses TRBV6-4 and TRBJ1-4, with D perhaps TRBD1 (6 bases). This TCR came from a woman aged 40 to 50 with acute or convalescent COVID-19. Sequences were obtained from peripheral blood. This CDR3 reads CASRTPGQTNEKLFF. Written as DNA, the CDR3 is TGTGCCAGCAGAACACCGGGACAAACTAATGAAAAACTGTTTTTT.